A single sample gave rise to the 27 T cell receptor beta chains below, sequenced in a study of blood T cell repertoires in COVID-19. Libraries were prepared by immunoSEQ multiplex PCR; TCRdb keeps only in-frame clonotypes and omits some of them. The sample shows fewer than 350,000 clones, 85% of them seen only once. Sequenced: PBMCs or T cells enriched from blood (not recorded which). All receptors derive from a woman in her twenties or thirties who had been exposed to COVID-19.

The CDR3 region has the DNA TGTGCCACCAGCGGATCGACAGGGAGTGTGATAGGAAACACCATATATTTT. Residues: CATSGSTGSVIGNTIYF. The V gene is TRBV15, the J gene TRBJ1-3, with 7 bases identical to TRBD1. CDR1 and CDR2 from the germline V gene are LNHNV and YYDKDF (reference sequence). The CDR3 is made up of 17 amino acids. Unmatched junction bases numbered 14, after V lost 5 bases and J lost 4 bases.

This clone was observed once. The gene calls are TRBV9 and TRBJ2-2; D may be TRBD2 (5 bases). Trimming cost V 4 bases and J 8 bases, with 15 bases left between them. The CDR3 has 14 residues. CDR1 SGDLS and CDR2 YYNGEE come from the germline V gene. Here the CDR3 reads CASSSRNGEGELFF. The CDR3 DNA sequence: TGTGCCAGCAGCTCCCGGAACGGGGAGGGGGAGCTGTTTTTT.

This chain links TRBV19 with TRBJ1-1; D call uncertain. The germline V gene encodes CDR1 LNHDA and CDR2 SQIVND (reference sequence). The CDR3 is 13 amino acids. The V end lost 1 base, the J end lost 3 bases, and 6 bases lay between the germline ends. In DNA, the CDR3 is TGTGCCAGTAGTATAGTCTCGGACACTGAAGCTTTCTTT. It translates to CASSIVSDTEAFF.

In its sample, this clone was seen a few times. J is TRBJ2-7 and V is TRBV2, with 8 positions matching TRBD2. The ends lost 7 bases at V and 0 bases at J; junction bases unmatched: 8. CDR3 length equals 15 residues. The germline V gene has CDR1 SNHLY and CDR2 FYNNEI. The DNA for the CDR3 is TGTGCCAGCAAGTTTTCAAGCGGGAGCTCCTACGAGCAGTACTTC. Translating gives CASKFSSGSSYEQYF.

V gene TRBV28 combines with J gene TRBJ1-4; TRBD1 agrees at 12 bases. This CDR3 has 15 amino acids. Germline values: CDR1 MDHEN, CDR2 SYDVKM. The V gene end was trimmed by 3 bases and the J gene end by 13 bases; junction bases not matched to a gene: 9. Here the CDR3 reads CASSLEGQGAPRLFF. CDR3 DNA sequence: TGTGCCAGCAGTTTGGAGGGACAGGGGGCGCCTAGACTGTTTTTT.

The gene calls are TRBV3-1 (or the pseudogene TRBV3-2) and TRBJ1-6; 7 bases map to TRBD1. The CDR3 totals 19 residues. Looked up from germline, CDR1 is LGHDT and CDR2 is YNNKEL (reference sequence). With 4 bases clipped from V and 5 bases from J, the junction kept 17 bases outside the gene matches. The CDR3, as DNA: TGTGCCAGCAGCCGACTAAAGGGGGCGGGAGGAGTAGATAATTCACCCCTCCACTTT. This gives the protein CASSRLKGAGGVDNSPLHF.

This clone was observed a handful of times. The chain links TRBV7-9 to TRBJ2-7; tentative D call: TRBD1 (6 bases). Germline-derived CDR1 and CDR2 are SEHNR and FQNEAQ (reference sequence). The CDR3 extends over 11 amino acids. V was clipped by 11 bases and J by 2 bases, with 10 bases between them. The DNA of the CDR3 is TGTGCCGGGGGCGGAGCCTACGAGCAGTACTTC. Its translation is CAGGGAYEQYF.

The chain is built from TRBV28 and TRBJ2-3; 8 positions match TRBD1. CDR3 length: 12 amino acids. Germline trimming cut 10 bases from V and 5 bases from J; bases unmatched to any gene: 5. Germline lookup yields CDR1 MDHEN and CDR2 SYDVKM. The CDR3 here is CAIRTGIDTQYF. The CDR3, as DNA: TGTGCCATCAGGACAGGGATAGATACGCAGTATTTT.

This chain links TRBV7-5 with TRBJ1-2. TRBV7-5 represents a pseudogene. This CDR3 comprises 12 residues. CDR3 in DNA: TGTGTCAGAAGTTATAATAACTATGGCTACACCTTC. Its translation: CVRSYNNYGYTF.

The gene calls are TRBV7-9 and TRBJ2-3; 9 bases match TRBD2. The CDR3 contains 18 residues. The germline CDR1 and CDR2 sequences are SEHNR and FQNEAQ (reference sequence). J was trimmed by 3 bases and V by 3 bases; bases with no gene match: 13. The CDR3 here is CASSFINAAAGGTDTQYF. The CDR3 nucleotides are TGTGCCAGCAGCTTCATCAACGCAGCAGCGGGAGGAACAGATACGCAGTATTTT. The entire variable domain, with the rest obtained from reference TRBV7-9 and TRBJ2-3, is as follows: DTGVSQNPRHKITKRGQNVTFRCDPISEHNRLYWYRQTLGQGPEFLTYFQNEAQLEKSRLLSDRFSAERPKGSFSTLEIQRTEQGDSAMYLCASSFINAAAGGTDTQYFGPGTRLTVL.

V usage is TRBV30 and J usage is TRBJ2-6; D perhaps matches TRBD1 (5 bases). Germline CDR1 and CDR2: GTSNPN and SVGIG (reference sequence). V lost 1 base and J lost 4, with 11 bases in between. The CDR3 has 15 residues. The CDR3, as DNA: TGTGCCTGGAGTGCGACAGCTCTCGGGGCCAACGTCCTGACTTTC. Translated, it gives CAWSATALGANVLTF.

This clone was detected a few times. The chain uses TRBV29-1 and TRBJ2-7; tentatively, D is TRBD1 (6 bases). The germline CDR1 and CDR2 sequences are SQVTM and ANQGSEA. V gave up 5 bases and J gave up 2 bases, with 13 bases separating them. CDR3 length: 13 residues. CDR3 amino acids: CSVTGQQPYEQYF. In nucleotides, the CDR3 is TGCAGCGTTACTGGACAGCAACCCTACGAGCAGTACTTC.

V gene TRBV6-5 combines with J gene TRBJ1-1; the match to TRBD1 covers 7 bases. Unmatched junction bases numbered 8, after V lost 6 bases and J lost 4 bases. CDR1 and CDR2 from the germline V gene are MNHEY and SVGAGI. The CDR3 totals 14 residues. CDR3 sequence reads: CASRRTGELTEAFF. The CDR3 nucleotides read TGTGCCAGCAGGAGGACAGGCGAGCTCACTGAAGCTTTCTTT.

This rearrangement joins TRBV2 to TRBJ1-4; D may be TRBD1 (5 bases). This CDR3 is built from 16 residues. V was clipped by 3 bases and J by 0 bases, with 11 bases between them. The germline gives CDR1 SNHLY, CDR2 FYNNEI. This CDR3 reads CASSDSGVPTNEKLFF. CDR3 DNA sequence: TGTGCCAGCAGTGATTCGGGGGTTCCAACTAATGAAAAACTGTTTTTT. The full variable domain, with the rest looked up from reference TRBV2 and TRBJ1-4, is EPEVTQTPSHQVTQMGQEVILRCVPISNHLYFYWYRQILGQKVEFLVSFYNNEISEKSEIFDDQFSVERPDGSNFTLKIRSTKLEDSAMYFCASSDSGVPTNEKLFFGSGTQLSVL.

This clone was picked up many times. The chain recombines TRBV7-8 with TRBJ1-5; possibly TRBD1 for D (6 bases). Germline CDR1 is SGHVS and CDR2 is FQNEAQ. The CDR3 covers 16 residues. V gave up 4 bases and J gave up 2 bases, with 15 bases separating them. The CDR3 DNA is TGTGCCAGCAGCTCAGGGCGGGGGCTGGGCAATCAGCCCCAGCATTTT. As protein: CASSSGRGLGNQPQHF.

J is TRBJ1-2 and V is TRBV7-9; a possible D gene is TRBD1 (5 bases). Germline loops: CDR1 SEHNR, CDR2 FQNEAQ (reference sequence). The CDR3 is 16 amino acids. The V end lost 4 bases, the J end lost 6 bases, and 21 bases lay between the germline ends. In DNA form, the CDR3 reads TGTGCCAGCAGCTCTAGTATGTTTGCGGGGGTTCATGGCTACACCTTC. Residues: CASSSSMFAGVHGYTF.

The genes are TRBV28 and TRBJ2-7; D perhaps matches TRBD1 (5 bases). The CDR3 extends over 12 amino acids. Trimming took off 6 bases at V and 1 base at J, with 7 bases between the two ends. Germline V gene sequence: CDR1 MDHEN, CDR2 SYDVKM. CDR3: CASSPGSYEQYF. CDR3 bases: TGTGCCAGCAGCCCAGGGTCCTACGAGCAGTACTTC.

The CDR3 DNA follows: TGCGCCAGCAGCCAAGGGAATAGCGGGAGGGCCCTGGAGACCCAGTACTTC. This gives the protein CASSQGNSGRALETQYF. The V call is TRBV4-1, the J call TRBJ2-5; 11 bases line up with TRBD2. Trimming cost V 1 base and J 5 bases; bases outside gene matches: 9. CDR1 and CDR2 from the germline V gene are MGHRA and YSYEKL. CDR3 size: 17 residues.

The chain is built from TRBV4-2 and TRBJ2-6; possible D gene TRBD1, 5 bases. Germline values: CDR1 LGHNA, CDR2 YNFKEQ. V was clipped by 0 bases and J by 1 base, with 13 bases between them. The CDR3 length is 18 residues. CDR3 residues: CASSQETGPVSGANVLTF. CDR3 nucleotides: TGTGCCAGCAGCCAAGAAACAGGTCCAGTTTCTGGGGCCAACGTCCTGACTTTC.

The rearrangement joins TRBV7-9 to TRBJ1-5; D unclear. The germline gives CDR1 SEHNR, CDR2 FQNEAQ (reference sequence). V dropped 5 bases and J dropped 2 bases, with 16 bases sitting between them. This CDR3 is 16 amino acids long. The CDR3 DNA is TGTGCCAGCAGCCTATCCGCCGGGGTCGGCAATCAGCCCCAGCATTTT. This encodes CASSLSAGVGNQPQHF. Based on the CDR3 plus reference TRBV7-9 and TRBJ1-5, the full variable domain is DTGVSQNPRHKITKRGQNVTFRCDPISEHNRLYWYRQTLGQGPEFLTYFQNEAQLEKSRLLSDRFSAERPKGSFSTLEIQRTEQGDSAMYLCASSLSAGVGNQPQHFGDGTRLSIL.

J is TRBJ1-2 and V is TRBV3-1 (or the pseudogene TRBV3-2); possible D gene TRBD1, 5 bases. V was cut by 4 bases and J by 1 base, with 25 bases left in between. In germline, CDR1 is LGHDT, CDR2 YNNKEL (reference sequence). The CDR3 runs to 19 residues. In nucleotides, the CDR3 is TGTGCCAGCAGCCGGTCCGGAACCTATTACAGGACCCTTAACTATGGCTACACCTTC. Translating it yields CASSRSGTYYRTLNYGYTF.

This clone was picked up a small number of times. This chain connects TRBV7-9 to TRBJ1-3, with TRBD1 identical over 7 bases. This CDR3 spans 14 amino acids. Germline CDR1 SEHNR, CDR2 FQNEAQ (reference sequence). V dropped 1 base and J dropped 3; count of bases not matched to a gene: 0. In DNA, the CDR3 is TGTGCCAGCAGCTTAGGACAGGGTGGAAACACCATATATTTT. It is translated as CASSLGQGGNTIYF. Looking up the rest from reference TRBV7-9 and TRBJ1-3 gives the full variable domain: DTGVSQNPRHKITKRGQNVTFRCDPISEHNRLYWYRQTLGQGPEFLTYFQNEAQLEKSRLLSDRFSAERPKGSFSTLEIQRTEQGDSAMYLCASSLGQGGNTIYFGEGSWLTVV.

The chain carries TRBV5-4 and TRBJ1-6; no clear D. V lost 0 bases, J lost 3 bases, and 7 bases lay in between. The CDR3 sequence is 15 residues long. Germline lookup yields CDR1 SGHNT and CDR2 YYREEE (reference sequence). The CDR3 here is CASSLERSYNSPLHF. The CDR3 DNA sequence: TGTGCCAGCAGCTTGGAACGGAGCTATAATTCACCCCTCCACTTT.

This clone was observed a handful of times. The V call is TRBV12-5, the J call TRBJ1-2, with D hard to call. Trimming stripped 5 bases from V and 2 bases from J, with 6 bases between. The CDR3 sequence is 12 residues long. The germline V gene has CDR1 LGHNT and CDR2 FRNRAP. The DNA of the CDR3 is TGTGCTAGTGGTCACAGCAACTATGGCTACACCTTC. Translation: CASGHSNYGYTF.

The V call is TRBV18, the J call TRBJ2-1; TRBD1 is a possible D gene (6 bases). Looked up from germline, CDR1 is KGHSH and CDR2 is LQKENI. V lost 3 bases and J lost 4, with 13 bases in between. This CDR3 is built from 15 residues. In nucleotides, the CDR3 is TGTGCCAGCTCACCGCCGACAGGCCTTTACAATGAGCAGTTCTTC. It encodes CASSPPTGLYNEQFF.

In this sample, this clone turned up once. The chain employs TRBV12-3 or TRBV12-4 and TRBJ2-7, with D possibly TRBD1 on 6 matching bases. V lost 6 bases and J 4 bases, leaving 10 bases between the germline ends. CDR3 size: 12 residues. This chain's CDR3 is CASSLDSYEQYF. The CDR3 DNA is TGTGCCAGCAGCTTGGACAGTTACGAGCAGTACTTC.

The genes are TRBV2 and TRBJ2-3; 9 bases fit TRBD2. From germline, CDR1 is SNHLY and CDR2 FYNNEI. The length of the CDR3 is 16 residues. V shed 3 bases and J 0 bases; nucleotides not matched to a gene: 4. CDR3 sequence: CASSDRLADSTDTQYF. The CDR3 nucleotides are TGTGCCAGCAGTGACAGACTAGCGGATAGCACAGATACGCAGTATTTT.